This T cell receptor (beta chain) originates from a study of blood T cell repertoires in COVID-19. This CDR3 has 15 residues. The V gene end was trimmed by 7 bases and the J gene end by 0 bases; junction bases not matched to a gene: 7. Germline V gene data show CDR1 as SGHRS and CDR2 as YFSETQ. Original data processing: Nucleated cell number was recorded as an estimate derived from reference gene primer amplification. Here immunoSEQ multiplex PCR was the method, and the copy in TCRdb shows in-frame clones only, minus some. Clonal size and the V and J genes are those of that table, whereas D and trimming came from the DNA. The sample gives under 90,000 clones, approximately 90% of which show up once; less than 3% is in the top ten.

This rearrangement joins TRBV5-1 to TRBJ1-3; 7 nucleotides agree with TRBD1. The specimen was peripheral blood. This TCR was sampled from a man aged 65 to 79 with active or convalescent COVID-19. The CDR3 loop reads CASGQGVGSGNTIYF. The CDR3 region has the DNA TGCGCCAGCGGCCAGGGGGTGGGCTCTGGAAACACCATATATTTT.